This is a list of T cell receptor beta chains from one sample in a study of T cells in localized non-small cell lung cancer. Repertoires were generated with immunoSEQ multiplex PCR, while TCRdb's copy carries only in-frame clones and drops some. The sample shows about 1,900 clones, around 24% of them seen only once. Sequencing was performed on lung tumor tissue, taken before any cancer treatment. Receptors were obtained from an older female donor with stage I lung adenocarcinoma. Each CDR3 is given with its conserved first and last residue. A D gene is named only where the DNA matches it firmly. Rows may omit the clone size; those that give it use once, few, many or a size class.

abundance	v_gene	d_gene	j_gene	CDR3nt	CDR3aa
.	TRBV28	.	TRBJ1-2	TGTGCCAGCAGGCAGGGGCTGGATGGCTACACCTTC	CASRQGLDGYTF
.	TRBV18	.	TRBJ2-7	TGTGCCAGCTCACCACTCGGCAGGGCTAGCGAGCAGTACTTC	CASSPLGRASEQYF
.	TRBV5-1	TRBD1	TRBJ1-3	TGCGCCAGCAGCTTGGCCCTACTTAATCACAGGGGAGTTGGAAACACCATATATTTT	CASSLALLNHRGVGNTIYF
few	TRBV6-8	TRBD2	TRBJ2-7	TGTGCCAGCAGTTACTCGGCGGGAGGGCTACCAAAACCCTACGAGCAGTACTTC	CASSYSAGGLPKPYEQYF
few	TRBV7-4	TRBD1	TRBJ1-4	TGTGCCAGCAGCCAACAGGGGGCCCCTAAACTGTTTTTT	CASSQQGAPKLFF
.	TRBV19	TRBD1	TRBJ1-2	TGTGCCAGTAGTACGGGACAGGGAAACTATGGCTACACCTTC	CASSTGQGNYGYTF
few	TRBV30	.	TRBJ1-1	TGTGCCTGGAGTTCGGGCATAGTAAACACTGAAGCTTTCTTT	CAWSSGIVNTEAFF
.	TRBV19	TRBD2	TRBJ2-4	TGTGCCAGTAGTTCCTCTAGCGGGAGTGCCAAAAACATTCAGTACTTC	CASSSSSGSAKNIQYF
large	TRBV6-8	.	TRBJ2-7	TGTGCCAGCAGTTACGTTCAGGGCTACGAGCAGTACTTC	CASSYVQGYEQYF
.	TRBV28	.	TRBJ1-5	TGTGCCAGCAGTCTAATATTGGGAGGGGCTACAGTAAATTTT	CASSLILGGATVNF
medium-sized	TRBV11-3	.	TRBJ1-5	TGTGCCAGCACCCGAGAACCAAGAGGGAATCAGCCCCAGCATTTT	CASTREPRGNQPQHF
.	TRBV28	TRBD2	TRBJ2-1	TGTGCCAGCAGTGGGATAGCGGGGGGTTACAATGAGCAGTTCTTC	CASSGIAGGYNEQFF
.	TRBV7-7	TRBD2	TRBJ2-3	TGTGCCAGCAGCCGCGGGACTAGCGGGAGTCTAAATACGCAGTATTTT	CASSRGTSGSLNTQYF
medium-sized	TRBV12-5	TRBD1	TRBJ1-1	TGTGCCAGCAATCCGGACAGGGCGGGCACTGAAGCTTTCTTT	CASNPDRAGTEAFF
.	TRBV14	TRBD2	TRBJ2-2	TGTGCCAGCAGCCAAGATAAGTGGACTAGCGGGAAGAACACCGGGGAGCTGTTTTTT	CASSQDKWTSGKNTGELFF
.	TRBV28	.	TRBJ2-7	TGTGCCAGCAGTCTAGGGATGGACGGAAACTACGAGCAGTACTTC	CASSLGMDGNYEQYF
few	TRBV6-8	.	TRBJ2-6	TGTGCCAGCAGGGCAGCGTCGAGGGTTCTAAGCTCTGGGGCCAACGTCCTGACTTTC	CASRAASRVLSSGANVLTF
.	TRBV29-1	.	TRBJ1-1	TGCAGCGTTGAAAGGCAAAACACTGAAGCTTTCTTT	CSVERQNTEAFF
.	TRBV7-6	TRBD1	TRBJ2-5	TGTGCCAGCAGCCGAGACAGGGGTGGTGAGACCCAGTACTTC	CASSRDRGGETQYF
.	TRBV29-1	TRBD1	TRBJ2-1	TGCAGCGTTGTTGCGGACAGGGGTTTTAATGAGCAGTTCTTC	CSVVADRGFNEQFF
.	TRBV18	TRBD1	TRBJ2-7	TGTGCCAGCTCACCAAGGCGTCCGGGACAGGGCTCCGACGAGCAGTACTTC	CASSPRRPGQGSDEQYF
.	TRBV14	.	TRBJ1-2	TGTGCCAGCAGCTCTCAGATTGGGGTAAATGGCTACACCTTC	CASSSQIGVNGYTF
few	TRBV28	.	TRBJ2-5	TGTGCCAGCAGCCTACAGGGAGGGGAGACCCAGTACTTC	CASSLQGGETQYF
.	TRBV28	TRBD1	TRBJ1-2	TGTGCCAGCAGTTCCACAGGACAGGGGGCAGGGGGCTACACCTTC	CASSSTGQGAGGYTF
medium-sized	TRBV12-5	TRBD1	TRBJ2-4	TGTGCCAGCAAATCCGGGACAGCAGCCTTTCAGTACTTC	CASKSGTAAFQYF
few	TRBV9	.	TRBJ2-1	TGTGCCAGCAGCGAACAAAGGGGGAGGGCTGAGCAGTTCTTC	CASSEQRGRAEQFF
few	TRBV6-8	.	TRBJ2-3	TGTGCCACCCGGAGGACTTTTCTTGGCACAGATACGCAGTATTTT	CATRRTFLGTDTQYF
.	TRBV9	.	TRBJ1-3	TGTGCCAGCAGTAAATCCTATTCGACCTTCTCTGGAAACACCATATATTTT	CASSKSYSTFSGNTIYF
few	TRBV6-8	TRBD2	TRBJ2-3	TGTGCCAGCAGTTACCTTCATAGCGGGAGAGCAGATACGCAGTATTTT	CASSYLHSGRADTQYF
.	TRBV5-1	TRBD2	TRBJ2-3	TGCGCCAGCAGCTTGGGACTAGCGGGAGCGGGAGATACGCAGTATTTT	CASSLGLAGAGDTQYF
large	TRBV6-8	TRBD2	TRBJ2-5	TGTGCCAGCAGTTACTCGATTGCTAGCGGAAGACAAGAGACCCAGTACTTC	CASSYSIASGRQETQYF
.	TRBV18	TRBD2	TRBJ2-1	TGTGCCAGCTCACCCGTGGGAGCGGGAGGCTCCTACAATGAGCAGTTCTTC	CASSPVGAGGSYNEQFF
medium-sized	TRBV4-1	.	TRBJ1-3	TGCGCCAGCAGCCAACGGACTTTATCTGGAAACACCATATATTTT	CASSQRTLSGNTIYF
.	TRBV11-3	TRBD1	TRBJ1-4	TGTGCCAGCAGCTTAGAGGGGGCAGGGGGTTGGGAAAAACTGTTTTTT	CASSLEGAGGWEKLFF
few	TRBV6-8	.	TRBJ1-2	TGTGCCAGCAGTGGCCCTAACTATGGCTACACCTTC	CASSGPNYGYTF
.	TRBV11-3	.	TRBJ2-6	TGTGCCAGCAGCCTGTTCGACTCTGGGGCCAACGTCCTGACTTTC	CASSLFDSGANVLTF
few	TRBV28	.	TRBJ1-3	TGTGCCAGCAGTTTGGCGGGGGGCGCCCCTGGAAACACCATATATTTT	CASSLAGGAPGNTIYF
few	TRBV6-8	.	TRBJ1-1	TGTGCCAGCAGTTACCCCGGGTCGCGGATTGGCACTGAAGCTTTCTTT	CASSYPGSRIGTEAFF
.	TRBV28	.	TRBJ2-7	TGTGCCAGCGCGGGTCCCAGCGGGTCCCCTGGGGGGTGGTCCTACGAGCAGTACTTC	CASAGPSGSPGGWSYEQYF
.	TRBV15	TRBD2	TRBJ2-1	TGTGCCACCAGCAGAGGCCGGGGACTAGCGGGAAGTGAGCAGTTCTTC	CATSRGRGLAGSEQFF
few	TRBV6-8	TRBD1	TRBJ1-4	TGTGCCAGCAGGGGGACAGGGTCTGTTGAAAAACTGTTTTTT	CASRGTGSVEKLFF
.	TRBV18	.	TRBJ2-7	TGTGCCAGCTCACCACCGGGGAGTTCCTACGAGCAGTACTTC	CASSPPGSSYEQYF
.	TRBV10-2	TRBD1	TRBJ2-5	TGCGCCAGCAGCCCCCTCGAGGGGGCTAGGGAGACCCAGTACTTC	CASSPLEGARETQYF